These 20 T cell receptor beta chains came from one sample sequenced in a study of cytomegalovirus exposure and HLA in healthy donors. The PCR made use of 60 Vbeta and 13 Jbeta primers. The protocol was immunoSEQ multiplex PCR, while the TCRdb copy is restricted to in-frame clones and leaves out a portion. The sample yields 150,000 to 200,000 clones, roughly 77% seen once. Sequencing used PBMCs. These receptor sequences come from a young man in good health and CMV-seropositive.

V gene TRBV27 combines with J gene TRBJ2-1; 13 nucleotides match TRBD2. The CDR3 is 15 amino acids. The ends lost 5 bases at V and 9 bases at J; junction bases unmatched: 7. Germline-derived CDR1 and CDR2 are MNHEY and SMNVEV (reference sequence). The CDR3 DNA follows: TGTGCCAGCAGTAAGCGACTAGCGGGAGGCGTTGAGCAGTTCTTC. It specifies CASSKRLAGGVEQFF.

V and J are TRBV9 and TRBJ1-4; a possible D gene is TRBD1 (6 bases). The V and J ends lost 3 bases and 7 bases respectively, with 16 bases between them. Germline loops: CDR1 SGDLS, CDR2 YYNGEE. The CDR3 covers 15 residues. The CDR3 DNA reads as TGTGCCAGCAGCGCAGGGTGGGGGCAAGGTGAAAAACTGTTTTTT. Translated, it gives CASSAGWGQGEKLFF.

This clone was detected a few times. CDR3 loop: CASSLPGDNEQFF. The CDR3, as DNA: TGTGCCAGCTCCCTCCCGGGAGACAATGAGCAGTTCTTC. The gene calls are TRBV27 and TRBJ2-1; a weak D match, TRBD2 (6 bases). V shed 8 bases and J shed 5 bases, with 13 bases lying between them. Germline assignment: CDR1 MNHEY and CDR2 SMNVEV (reference sequence). The CDR3 consists of 13 residues.

The chain links TRBV29-1 to TRBJ2-5, with 8 bases fitting TRBD2. The DNA matches TRBJ2-7 better at its end, which makes the J call doubtful. The CDR3 consists of 13 residues. Germline CDR1 reads SQVTM; CDR2 reads ANQGSEA. The CDR3 DNA reads TGCAGCGTTCTCACGGGAGGGCGCTACGAGCAGTACTTC. Translating it yields CSVLTGGRYEQYF.

V is TRBV5-1 and J is TRBJ2-1, with 10 positions matching TRBD2. The CDR3 totals 17 residues. Germline-derived CDR1 and CDR2 are SGHRS and YFSETQ. V lost 3 bases, J lost 1 base, and 7 bases stayed unmatched. This CDR3 reads CASSWGPSGRSYNEQFF. The CDR3 DNA is TGCGCCAGCAGCTGGGGCCCTAGCGGGAGATCCTACAATGAGCAGTTCTTC.

The chain employs TRBV7-3 and TRBJ2-2; TRBD1 matches 8 bases. CDR1 is SGHTA and CDR2 is FQGTGA in the germline V gene. CDR3 length equals 14 residues. V lost 4 bases and J lost 4; bases outside the gene matches: 2. The CDR3 bases are TGTGCCAGCAGCTCAGGACAGGGCACCGGGGAGCTGTTTTTT. Translated: CASSSGQGTGELFF.

This chain uses TRBV10-3 with TRBJ2-7; possible D gene TRBD1, 6 bases. The CDR3 is made up of 14 amino acids. Trimming shortened V by 7 bases and J by 6 bases, and 19 bases separated the two germline ends. Germline V lookup: CDR1 ENHRY, CDR2 SYGVKD. The chain's CDR3 is CAIKDNRDGGEQYF. The CDR3 DNA is TGTGCCATCAAAGACAACAGGGACGGCGGCGAGCAGTACTTC.

The chain combines TRBV29-1 with TRBJ2-3, with D possibly TRBD2 on 5 matching bases. The germline V and J ends were trimmed by 4 bases and 4 bases, with 12 bases remaining between them. Germline V lookup: CDR1 SQVTM, CDR2 ANQGSEA. The CDR3 has 13 residues. For the CDR3, the DNA is TGCAGCGTTGGAGGGAGAAGACCAGATACGCAGTATTTT. It codes for CSVGGRRPDTQYF.

This clone has only a few counts. The chain is built from TRBV10-3 and TRBJ1-1, with D perhaps matching TRBD1 (5 bases). The CDR3 spans 13 residues. Germline values: CDR1 ENHRY, CDR2 SYGVKD. V lost 4 bases and J lost 4, with 10 bases in between. The CDR3 DNA reads as TGTGCCATCAGTGTGGGGGGACCCACTGAAGCTTTCTTT. Translating gives CAISVGGPTEAFF.

The chain is built from TRBV6-1 and TRBJ2-3; 13 nucleotides match TRBD2. The length of the CDR3 is 15 residues. V shed 5 bases and J 5 bases; nucleotides not matched to a gene: 4. From germline, CDR1 is MNHNS and CDR2 SASEGT. For the CDR3, the DNA is TGTGCCAGCAGTAACGGACTAGCGGGAGTAGATACGCAGTATTTT. Protein product: CASSNGLAGVDTQYF.

This chain's CDR3 is CASSIPEGETQYF. The CDR3 region has the DNA TGTGCCAGCAGCATTCCCGAGGGCGAGACCCAGTACTTC. The rearrangement joins TRBV5-8 to TRBJ2-5, with a weak D call TRBD2 (5 bases). V dropped 4 bases and J dropped 5 bases, with 12 bases sitting between them. CDR1 and CDR2 (germline): SGHTS, YDEGEE. This CDR3 comprises 13 residues.

This clone has just a few counts. J is TRBJ2-1 and V is TRBV27, with TRBD2 matching 9 bases. The V segment lost 5 bases and the J segment 7 bases; nucleotides outside the gene matches: 3. CDR1 is MNHEY, CDR2 SMNVEV, per germline (reference sequence). The CDR3 sequence is 13 residues long. The CDR3 sequence is CASSTLAGNEQFF. The CDR3 bases are TGTGCCAGCAGTACCCTAGCGGGAAATGAGCAGTTCTTC.

The chain joins TRBV30 to TRBJ1-2; perhaps TRBD1 as D (6 bases). Per the germline V gene, CDR1 is GTSNPN and CDR2 is SVGIG (reference sequence). The CDR3 is made up of 13 amino acids. V lost 2 bases to trimming and J lost 4 bases, with 11 bases between them. CDR3 in amino acids: CAWSRGGSYGYTF. The CDR3 DNA is TGTGCCTGGAGTAGGGGGGGCAGCTATGGCTACACCTTC.

The chain has TRBV6-5 and TRBJ1-5; D call uncertain. The V gene lost 0 bases and the J gene lost 2 bases, with 8 bases spanning the gap. The CDR3 is 15 residues long. Germline V gene data show CDR1 as MNHEY and CDR2 as SVGAGI. The CDR3 sequence is CASSYSAAGNQPQHF. The CDR3 nucleotides read TGTGCCAGCAGTTACTCGGCCGCGGGCAATCAGCCCCAGCATTTT.

This clone was counted between two and nine times. The rearrangement links TRBV6-5 to TRBJ1-1; D is perhaps TRBD1 (6 bases). Trimming cost V 10 bases and J 2 bases, with 14 bases left between them. This CDR3 region has 13 residues. Germline V gives CDR1 MNHEY, CDR2 SVGAGI. The CDR3 reads CATRWGGNTEAFF. CDR3 bases: TGTGCCACTCGATGGGGGGGCAACACTGAAGCTTTCTTT.

The chain has TRBV10-3 and TRBJ2-1, with 8 bases identical to TRBD2. The CDR3 loop spans 14 amino acids. The germline gives CDR1 ENHRY, CDR2 SYGVKD. Trimming cost V 5 bases and J 0 bases; bases outside gene matches: 0. CDR3 sequence reads: CAISSGSSYNEQFF. As DNA, the CDR3 is TGTGCCATCAGTAGCGGGAGCTCCTACAATGAGCAGTTCTTC.

This clone has a single count. The CDR3 spells CASSPAGAGVGEQYF. The DNA of the CDR3 is TGTGCCAGCAGTCCCGCGGGCGCGGGCGTGGGGGAGCAGTACTTC. The V and J genes are TRBV28 and TRBJ2-7; D is perhaps TRBD2 (5 bases). This CDR3 is 15 amino acids long. With 5 bases removed from V and 7 bases from J, the gap between germline ends came to 21 bases. Germline V CDR1 and CDR2: MDHEN, SYDVKM.

This chain links TRBV27 with TRBJ2-5; tentative D call: TRBD2 (6 bases). This CDR3 is 16 amino acids long. The V and J ends lost 7 bases and 5 bases respectively, with 23 bases between them. Germline values: CDR1 MNHEY, CDR2 SMNVEV (reference sequence). The chain's CDR3 is CASKTGLIWGEETQYF. In DNA form, the CDR3 reads TGTGCCAGCAAAACTGGGTTGATCTGGGGGGAGGAGACCCAGTACTTC.

The CDR3 loop reads CASSPRRTRTDTQYF. CDR3 sequence (DNA): TGTGCCAGCTCACCACGACGGACTAGGACAGATACGCAGTATTTT. V is TRBV18 and J is TRBJ2-3; 7 bases are shared with TRBD2. The V gene's germline CDR1 is KGHSH and CDR2 LQKENI. The CDR3 totals 15 residues. The V segment lost 1 base and the J segment 3 bases; nucleotides outside the gene matches: 4. Together with reference TRBV18 and TRBJ2-3, the CDR3 gives the full variable domain: NAGVMQNPRHLVRRRGQEARLRCSPMKGHSHVYWYRQLPEEGLKFMVYLQKENIIDESGMPKERFSAEFPKEGPSILRIQQVVRGDSAAYFCASSPRRTRTDTQYFGPGTRLTVL.

The rearrangement links TRBV28 to TRBJ2-1, with D perhaps matching TRBD1 (6 bases). The V gene lost 2 bases and the J gene lost 5 bases, with 10 bases spanning the gap. This CDR3 spans 14 amino acids. Germline loops: CDR1 MDHEN, CDR2 SYDVKM. The CDR3 DNA reads TGTGCCAGCAGTTTACAGGGGCGAAACAATGAGCAGTTCTTC. This sequence encodes CASSLQGRNNEQFF.